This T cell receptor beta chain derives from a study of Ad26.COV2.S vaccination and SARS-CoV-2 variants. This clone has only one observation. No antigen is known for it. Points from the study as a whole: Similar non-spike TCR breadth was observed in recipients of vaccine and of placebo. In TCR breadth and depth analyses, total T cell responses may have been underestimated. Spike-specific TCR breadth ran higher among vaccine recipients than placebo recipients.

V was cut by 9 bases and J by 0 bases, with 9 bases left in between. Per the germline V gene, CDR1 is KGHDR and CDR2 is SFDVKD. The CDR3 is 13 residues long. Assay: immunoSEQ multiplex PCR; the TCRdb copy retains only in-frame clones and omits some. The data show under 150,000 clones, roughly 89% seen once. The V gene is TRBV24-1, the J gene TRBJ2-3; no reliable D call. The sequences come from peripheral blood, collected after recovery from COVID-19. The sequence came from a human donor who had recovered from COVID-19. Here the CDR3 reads CATATGSTDTQYF. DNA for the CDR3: TGTGCCACCGCGACTGGGAGCACAGATACGCAGTATTTT.